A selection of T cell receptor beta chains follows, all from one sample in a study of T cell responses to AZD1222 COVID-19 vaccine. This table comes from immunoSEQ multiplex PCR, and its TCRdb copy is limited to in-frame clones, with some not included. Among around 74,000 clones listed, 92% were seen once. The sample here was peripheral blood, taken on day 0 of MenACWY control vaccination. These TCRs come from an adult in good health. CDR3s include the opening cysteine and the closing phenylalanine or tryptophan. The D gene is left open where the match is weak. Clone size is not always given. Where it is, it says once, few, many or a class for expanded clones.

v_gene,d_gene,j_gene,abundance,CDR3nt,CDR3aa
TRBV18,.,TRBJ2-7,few,TGTGCCAGCTCACGAAGCACAGACTCCTACGAGCAGTACTTC,CASSRSTDSYEQYF
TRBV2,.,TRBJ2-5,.,TGTGCCAGCAGGTCCGGGATTGGGAGGTTACAAGAGACCCAGTACTTC,CASRSGIGRLQETQYF
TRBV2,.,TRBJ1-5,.,TGTGCCAGCAGACCCACAGGGAACAATCAGCCCCAGCATTTT,CASRPTGNNQPQHF
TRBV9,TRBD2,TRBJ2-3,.,TGTGCCAGCAGCCAAGGTACCATAGCGGGGGACCTCACAGATACGCAGTATTTT,CASSQGTIAGDLTDTQYF
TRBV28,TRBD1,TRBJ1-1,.,TGTGCCAGCAGTTTATCACAGGGGTGGAACACTGAAGCTTTCTTT,CASSLSQGWNTEAFF
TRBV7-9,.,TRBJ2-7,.,TGTGCCAGCAGCTGGGACGGGGACGGTACGGAGCAGTACTTC,CASSWDGDGTEQYF
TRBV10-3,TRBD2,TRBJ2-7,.,TGTGCCATCAGTGAGTCGATGACTAGCAACTACGAGCAGTACTTC,CAISESMTSNYEQYF
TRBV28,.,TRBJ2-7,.,TGTGCCAGCAGTTTATCCGGGGTTAGCTACGAGCAGTACTTC,CASSLSGVSYEQYF
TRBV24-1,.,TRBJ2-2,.,TGTGCCACCAGTGATGCCGGGGAGAAAGACACCGGGGAGCTGTTTTTT,CATSDAGEKDTGELFF
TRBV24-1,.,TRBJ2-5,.,TGTGCCACCAGTGACAACCGACTGGGAGAGACCCAGTACTTC,CATSDNRLGETQYF
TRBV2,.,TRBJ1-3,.,TGTGCCAGCAGTGAAGCTGGATACTCTGGAAACACCATATATTTT,CASSEAGYSGNTIYF
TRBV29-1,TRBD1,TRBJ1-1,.,TGCAGCGTCGGGACCGGGACAGGGGAAACTGAAGCTTTCTTT,CSVGTGTGETEAFF
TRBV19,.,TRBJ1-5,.,TGTGCCAGTAGTGCCCGTATGGGCAATCAGCCCCAGCATTTT,CASSARMGNQPQHF
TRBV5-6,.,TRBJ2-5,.,TGTGCCAGCAGCCGCTATGCTACAAAAGAGACCCAGTACTTC,CASSRYATKETQYF
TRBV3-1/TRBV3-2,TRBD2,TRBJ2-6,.,TGTGCCAGCAGCCCGTGGGGGGGATCGGCTGGGGCCAACGTCCTGACTTTC,CASSPWGGSAGANVLTF
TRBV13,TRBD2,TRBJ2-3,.,TGTGCCAGCAGCCCAGGACTAGCGGGGGGGCAGGCAGATACGCAGTATTTT,CASSPGLAGGQADTQYF
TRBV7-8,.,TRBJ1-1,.,TGTGCCAGCAGCTTTTCCGCATACGGGAACACTGAAGCTTTCTTT,CASSFSAYGNTEAFF
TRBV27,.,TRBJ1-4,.,TGTGCCAGCAGTTTAGGTGGTCTTGGGGGGCGAAATGAAAAACTGTTTTTT,CASSLGGLGGRNEKLFF
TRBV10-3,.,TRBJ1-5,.,TGTGCCACTTCACTCGACAGTTTCAATCAGCCCCAGCATTTT,CATSLDSFNQPQHF
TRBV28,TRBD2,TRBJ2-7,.,TGTGCCAGCAGTAGTTCTAGCGGGACTGACTACGAGCAGTACTTC,CASSSSSGTDYEQYF
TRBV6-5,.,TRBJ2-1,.,TGTGCCAGCAGTCCTTACAATGAGCAGTTCTTC,CASSPYNEQFF
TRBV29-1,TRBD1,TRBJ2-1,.,TGCAGCGTTGAAGAGCTGGGACAGGGGGTTGGGGAGCAGTTCTTC,CSVEELGQGVGEQFF
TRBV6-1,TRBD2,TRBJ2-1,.,TGTGCCAGCAGTGAACTAGCGGGAGTCGGCGGTGAGCAGTTCTTC,CASSELAGVGGEQFF
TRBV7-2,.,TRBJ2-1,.,TGTGCCAGCAGCTACAACAGGAATCCCTCCTACAATGAGCAGTTCTTC,CASSYNRNPSYNEQFF
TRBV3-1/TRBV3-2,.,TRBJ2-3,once,TGTGCCAGCAGCCCCCGAACAGGGACGCACCTCACAGATACGCAGTATTTT,CASSPRTGTHLTDTQYF
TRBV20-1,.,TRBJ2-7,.,TGCAGTGCTAGTGGGGGAGCTGCCTCCTACGAGCAGTACTTC,CSASGGAASYEQYF
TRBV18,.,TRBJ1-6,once,TGTGCCAGCTCCGGGACAACTAATTCACCCCTCCACTTT,CASSGTTNSPLHF
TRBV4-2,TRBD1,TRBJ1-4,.,TGTGCCAGCAGCAGACAAAGACAGGGGGGTGAAAAACTGTTTTTT,CASSRQRQGGEKLFF
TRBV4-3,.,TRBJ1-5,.,TGCGCCAGCAGCCAAGAGTTAGGAGGGAATCAGCCCCAGCATTTT,CASSQELGGNQPQHF
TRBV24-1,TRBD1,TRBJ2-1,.,TGTGCCACCAGTGACCCCGACAGGGGGCCGTTCTTC,CATSDPDRGPFF
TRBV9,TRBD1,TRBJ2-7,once,TGTGCCAGCAGCGTAGCCCCGACAGGGCTCGACGAGCAGTACTTC,CASSVAPTGLDEQYF
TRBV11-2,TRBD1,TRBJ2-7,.,TGTGCCAGCAGCTCAATCAAGCGAAGAACAGGGGACTCCTACGAGCAGTACTTC,CASSSIKRRTGDSYEQYF
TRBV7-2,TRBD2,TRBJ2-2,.,TGTGCCAGCAGCACCACTAGCGGCCACGGTTCGGGGGAGCTGTTTTTT,CASSTTSGHGSGELFF
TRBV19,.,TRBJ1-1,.,TGTGCCAGTAGTTCCAAGGGGGTCCTAGTTACTCTGAACACTGAAGCTTTCTTT,CASSSKGVLVTLNTEAFF
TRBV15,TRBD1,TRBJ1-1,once,TGTGCCACCAGCAGAGGACAGGGGGCGGGCACTGAAGCTTTCTTT,CATSRGQGAGTEAFF
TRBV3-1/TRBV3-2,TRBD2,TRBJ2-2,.,TGTGCCAGCAGCCTCCGGACTAGCGCGAACACCGGGGAGCTGTTTTTT,CASSLRTSANTGELFF
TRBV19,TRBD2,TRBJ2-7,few,TGTGCCAGTAGTACCGGGACTAGGGACTCCTACGAGCAGTACTTC,CASSTGTRDSYEQYF
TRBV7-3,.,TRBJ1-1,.,TGTGCCAGCAGCTCAGCCCCGGGGGGAGAAGCTTTCTTT,CASSSAPGGEAFF
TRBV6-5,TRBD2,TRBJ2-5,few,TGTGCCAGCAGTTACTTGCGGGGGGTACAAGAGACCCAGTACTTC,CASSYLRGVQETQYF
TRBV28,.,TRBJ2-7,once,TGTGCCAGCAGTTCCGGGACCTATTACGAGCAGTACTTC,CASSSGTYYEQYF